Below, 6 T cell receptor beta chains from the same sample are listed, as sequenced in a study of CD8 T cells in ankylosing spondylitis. Study-level results: What seemed typical of ankylosing spondylitis blood was a TCR beta motif built from 7 or 8 highly homologous variants.

Their antigen targets remain unknown. MiXCR was run by TCRdb on the 5' RACE reads, yielding one entry per CDR3 protein. Of roughly 400,000 distinct CDR3 sequences listed, around 20% are singletons. Input material: blood, either unsorted or a sorted T cell fraction (not recorded which). The source is a male donor with ankylosing spondylitis.

This clonotype was counted only a few times. The CDR3 loop is CSALTGMGNQPQHF. The CDR3, as DNA: TGCAGTGCTCTTACAGGGATGGGCAATCAGCCCCAGCATTTT. This chain joins TRBV20-1 and TRBJ1-5, with D possibly matching TRBD1 (6 bases). The germline V and J ends were trimmed by 5 bases and 2 bases, with 13 bases remaining between them. In germline, CDR1 is DFQATT, CDR2 SNEGSKA (reference sequence). The CDR3 consists of 14 residues.

The genes are TRBV20-1 and TRBJ1-5; no clear D. V lost 3 bases to trimming and J lost 0 bases, with 6 bases between them. The CDR3 contains 13 residues. The V gene's germline CDR1 is DFQATT and CDR2 SNEGSKA (reference sequence). The CDR3 protein is CSARSSSNQPQHF. DNA for the CDR3: TGCAGTGCTAGGTCCAGTAGCAATCAGCCCCAGCATTTT.

The V gene is TRBV5-1, the J gene TRBJ2-7; possible D gene TRBD1, 6 bases. Germline V CDR1 and CDR2: SGHRS, YFSETQ. The CDR3 runs 15 residues. Deletions cut 4 bases from V and 5 bases from J, with 19 bases between. The CDR3 sequence is CASSVPPTDSNEQYF. The CDR3 nucleotides are TGCGCCAGCAGCGTCCCCCCGACGGACAGCAACGAGCAGTACTTC. Variable domain in full (rest from reference TRBV5-1 and TRBJ2-7): KAGVTQTPRYLIKTRGQQVTLSCSPISGHRSVSWYQQTPGQGLQFLFEYFSETQRNKGNFPGRFSGRQFSNSRSEMNVSTLELGDSALYLCASSVPPTDSNEQYFGPGTRLTVT.

This clonotype showed up just a few times. Here the CDR3 reads CASSSQGAYSYEQYF. The CDR3 DNA reads TGTGCCAGCAGTTCCCAGGGGGCATACTCCTACGAGCAGTACTTC. V and J are TRBV27 and TRBJ2-7; TRBD1 matches at 8 bases. V trimming: 4 bases; J trimming: 0 bases; junction bases outside the gene matches: 5. The CDR3 contains 15 residues. The germline V gene has CDR1 MNHEY and CDR2 SMNVEV (reference sequence).

There are a few counts of this clonotype. The chain has TRBV5-1 and TRBJ2-2, with 7 bases matching TRBD2. Germline-derived CDR1 and CDR2 are SGHRS and YFSETQ. V was clipped by 2 bases and J by 3 bases; unmatched bases: 7. The CDR3 runs 16 residues. The CDR3 spells CASSFTRELYTGELFF. CDR3 bases: TGCGCCAGCAGCTTTACGCGGGAGCTATACACCGGGGAGCTGTTTTTT. Full variable domain (remainder filled in from reference TRBV5-1 and TRBJ2-2): KAGVTQTPRYLIKTRGQQVTLSCSPISGHRSVSWYQQTPGQGLQFLFEYFSETQRNKGNFPGRFSGRQFSNSRSEMNVSTLELGDSALYLCASSFTRELYTGELFFGEGSRLTVL.

The chain employs TRBV5-1 and TRBJ2-5, with D tentatively TRBD1 (6 bases). CDR1 SGHRS and CDR2 YFSETQ come from the germline V gene. Trimming took off 2 bases at V and 2 bases at J, with 10 bases between the two ends. The CDR3 totals 14 residues. The CDR3 protein is CASSFQGIQETQYF. The CDR3 region has the DNA TGCGCCAGCAGCTTTCAGGGGATTCAAGAGACCCAGTACTTC.